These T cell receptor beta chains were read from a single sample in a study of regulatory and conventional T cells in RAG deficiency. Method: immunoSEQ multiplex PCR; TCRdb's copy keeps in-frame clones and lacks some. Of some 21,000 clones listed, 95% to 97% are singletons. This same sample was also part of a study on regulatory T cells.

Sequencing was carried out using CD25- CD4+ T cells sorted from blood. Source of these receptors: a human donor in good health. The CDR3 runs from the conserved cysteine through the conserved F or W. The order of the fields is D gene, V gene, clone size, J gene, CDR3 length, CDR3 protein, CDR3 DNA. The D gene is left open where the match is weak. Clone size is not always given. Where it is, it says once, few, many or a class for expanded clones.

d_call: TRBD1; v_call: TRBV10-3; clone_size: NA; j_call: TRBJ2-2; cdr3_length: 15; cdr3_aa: CAISESRGRSGELFF; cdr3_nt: TGTGCCATCAGTGAGTCGAGGGGGCGGTCCGGGGAGCTGTTTTTT
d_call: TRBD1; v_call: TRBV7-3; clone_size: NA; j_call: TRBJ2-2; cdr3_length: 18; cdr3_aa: CASSDADRGLGRTGELFF; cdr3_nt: TGTGCCAGCAGCGACGCGGACAGGGGATTAGGTAGAACCGGGGAGCTGTTTTTT
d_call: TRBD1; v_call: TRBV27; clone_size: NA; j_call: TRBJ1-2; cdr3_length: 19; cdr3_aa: CASSLRTGTLGVANYGYTF; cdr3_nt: TGTGCCAGCAGTCTCCGGACAGGGACTCTTGGGGTAGCTAACTATGGCTACACCTTC
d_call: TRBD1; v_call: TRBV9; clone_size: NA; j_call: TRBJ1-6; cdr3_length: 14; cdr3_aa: CASSVATGNSPLHF; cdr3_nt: TGTGCCAGCAGCGTAGCGACAGGGAATTCCCCCCTCCACTTT
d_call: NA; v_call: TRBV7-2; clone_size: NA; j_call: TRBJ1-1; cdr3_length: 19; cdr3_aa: CASILSPGLRVIENTEAFF; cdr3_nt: TGTGCCAGCATCCTCTCACCGGGACTGAGGGTGATCGAGAACACTGAAGCTTTCTTT
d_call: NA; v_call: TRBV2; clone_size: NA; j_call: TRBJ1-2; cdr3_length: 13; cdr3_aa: CASGRDYNYGYTF; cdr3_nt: TGTGCCAGCGGAAGAGACTATAACTATGGCTACACCTTC
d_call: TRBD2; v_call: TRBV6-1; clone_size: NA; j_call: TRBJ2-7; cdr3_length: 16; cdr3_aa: CASSEVGGGAYYEQYF; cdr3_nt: TGTGCCAGCAGTGAAGTCGGCGGGGGGGCCTACTACGAGCAGTACTTC
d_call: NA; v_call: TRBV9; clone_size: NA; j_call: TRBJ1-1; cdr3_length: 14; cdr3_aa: CASSADIQNTEAFF; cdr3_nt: TGTGCCAGCAGCGCGGACATCCAGAACACTGAAGCTTTCTTT
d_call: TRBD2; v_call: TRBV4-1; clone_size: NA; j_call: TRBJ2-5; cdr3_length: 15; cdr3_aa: CASSQLSGGQETQYF; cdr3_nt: TGCGCCAGCAGCCAACTGAGCGGGGGACAAGAGACCCAGTACTTC
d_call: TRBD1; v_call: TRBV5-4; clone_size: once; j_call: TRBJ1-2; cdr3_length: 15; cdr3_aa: CASSRGQGENYGYTF; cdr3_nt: TGTGCCAGCAGCAGGGGACAGGGGGAAAACTATGGCTACACCTTC
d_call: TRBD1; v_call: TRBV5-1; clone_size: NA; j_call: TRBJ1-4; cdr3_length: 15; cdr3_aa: CASSLGGTGYEKLFF; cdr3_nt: TGCGCCAGCAGCTTGGGCGGGACAGGGTATGAAAAACTGTTTTTT
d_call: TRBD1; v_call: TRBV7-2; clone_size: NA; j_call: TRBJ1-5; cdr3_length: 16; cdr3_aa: CASSLEGTGNSQPQHF; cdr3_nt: TGTGCCAGCAGCTTAGAAGGGACAGGGAATAGCCAGCCCCAGCATTTT
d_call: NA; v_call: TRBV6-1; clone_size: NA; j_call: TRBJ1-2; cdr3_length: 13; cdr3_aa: CASATDNYYGYTF; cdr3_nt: TGTGCCAGCGCTACGGACAACTACTATGGCTACACCTTC
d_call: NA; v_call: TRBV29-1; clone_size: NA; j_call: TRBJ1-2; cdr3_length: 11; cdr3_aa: CSVGNRVGYTF; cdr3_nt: TGCAGCGTTGGTAACAGGGTTGGCTACACCTTC
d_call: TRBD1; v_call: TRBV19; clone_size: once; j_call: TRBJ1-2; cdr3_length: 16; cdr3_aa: CASSTPGQESNYGYTF; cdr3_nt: TGTGCCAGTAGTACCCCGGGACAGGAGTCAAACTATGGCTACACCTTC
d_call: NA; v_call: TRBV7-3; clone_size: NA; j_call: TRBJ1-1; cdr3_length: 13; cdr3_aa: CASSPGQRSEAFF; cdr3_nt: TGTGCCAGCAGCCCCGGCCAGCGCTCAGAAGCTTTCTTT
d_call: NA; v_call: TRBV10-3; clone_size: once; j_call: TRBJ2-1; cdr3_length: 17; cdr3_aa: CAISDLGGGGVYNEQFF; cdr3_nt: TGTGCCATCAGTGATCTGGGAGGAGGCGGGGTGTACAATGAGCAGTTCTTC
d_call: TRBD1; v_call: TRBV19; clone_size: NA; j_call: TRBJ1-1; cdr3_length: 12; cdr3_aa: CASRDRGTEAFF; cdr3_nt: TGTGCCAGTAGGGACAGGGGCACTGAAGCTTTCTTT
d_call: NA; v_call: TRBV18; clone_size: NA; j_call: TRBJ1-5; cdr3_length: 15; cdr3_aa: CASSPLQGSNQPQHF; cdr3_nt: TGTGCCAGCTCACCCCTACAGGGTAGCAATCAGCCCCAGCATTTT